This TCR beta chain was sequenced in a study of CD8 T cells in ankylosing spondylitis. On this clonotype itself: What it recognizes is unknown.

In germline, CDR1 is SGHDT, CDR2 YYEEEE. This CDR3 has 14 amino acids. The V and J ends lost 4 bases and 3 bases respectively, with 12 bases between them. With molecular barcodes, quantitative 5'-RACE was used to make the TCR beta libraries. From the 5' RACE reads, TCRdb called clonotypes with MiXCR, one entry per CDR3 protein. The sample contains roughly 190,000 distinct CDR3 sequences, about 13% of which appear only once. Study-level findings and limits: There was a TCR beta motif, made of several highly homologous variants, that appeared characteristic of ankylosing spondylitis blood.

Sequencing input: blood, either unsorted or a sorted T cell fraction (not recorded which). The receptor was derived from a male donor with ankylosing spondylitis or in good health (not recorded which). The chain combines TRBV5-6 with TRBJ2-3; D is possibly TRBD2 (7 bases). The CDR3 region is CASSRGAGTDTQYF. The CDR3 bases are TGTGCCAGCAGCCGGGGGGCAGGGACAGATACGCAGTATTTT.